A single sample gave rise to the 20 T cell receptor beta chains below, sequenced in a study of blood T cell repertoires in COVID-19. Sequenced by immunoSEQ multiplex PCR; TCRdb stores in-frame clones only, minus some. Among under 450,000 clones listed, 89% were seen once. Specimen: peripheral blood. The origin of the receptors is a woman between 40 and 55 years old with COVID-19, enrolled during active disease.

The chain has TRBV28 and TRBJ2-7; TRBD1 aligns across 7 bases. J gave up 3 bases and V 6 bases, and 11 bases lay outside the gene matches. Germline loops: CDR1 MDHEN, CDR2 SYDVKM. CDR3 length: 15 residues. The CDR3 loop reads CASSERTGALYEQYF. CDR3 nucleotides: TGTGCCAGCAGCGAGCGGACAGGCGCGCTCTACGAGCAGTACTTC.

The chain couples TRBV6-5 to TRBJ1-2; 7 bases line up with TRBD1. This CDR3 region has 15 residues. Germline lookup yields CDR1 MNHEY and CDR2 SVGAGI. The trim removed 1 base at V and 7 bases at J, leaving 9 bases unmatched. In DNA form, the CDR3 reads TGTGCCAGCAGTTACTGGGAAGGGGGCACGGGTGGCTACACCTTC. It specifies CASSYWEGGTGGYTF.

The chain recombines TRBV3-1 (or the pseudogene TRBV3-2) with TRBJ1-1, with 7 bases that match TRBD1. This CDR3 is built from 12 residues. In germline, CDR1 is LGHDT, CDR2 YNNKEL (reference sequence). J gave up 7 bases and V 4 bases, and 3 bases lay outside the gene matches. The CDR3 DNA sequence: TGTGCCAGCAGCCCCGGGACAGATGAAGCTTTCTTT. As protein: CASSPGTDEAFF.

This rearrangement joins TRBV19 to TRBJ1-1; no reliable D call. The CDR3 sequence is 14 residues long. The germline V and J ends were trimmed by 7 bases and 0 bases, with 12 bases remaining between them. The germline CDR1 and CDR2 sequences are LNHDA and SQIVND (reference sequence). For the CDR3, the DNA is TGTGCCAGTAAAGTATGGCAGTTGAACACTGAAGCTTTCTTT. Its translation: CASKVWQLNTEAFF.

The genes are TRBV18 and TRBJ1-1; D is unclear. The CDR3 sequence is 13 residues long. The germline V and J ends were trimmed by 5 bases and 1 base, with 8 bases remaining between them. CDR1 and CDR2 (germline): KGHSH, LQKENI. CDR3 in DNA: TGTGCCAGCTCAAAAGACTGGAACACTGAAGCTTTCTTT. As protein: CASSKDWNTEAFF.

The V and J genes are TRBV27 and TRBJ1-5; maybe TRBD1 (5 bases). The CDR3 is 15 amino acids. The V end was cut by 5 bases, the J end by 6 bases, with 17 bases between. Germline CDR1 reads MNHEY; CDR2 reads SMNVEV (reference sequence). The DNA for the CDR3 is TGTGCCAGCAGTAAGGCGGGGTGGGGGAGTCAGCCCCAGCATTTT. Translation gives CASSKAGWGSQPQHF.

This chain links TRBV12-5 with TRBJ1-2; weak D call: TRBD1 (6 bases). CDR3 length: 13 residues. V dropped 0 bases and J dropped 8 bases, with 10 bases sitting between them. Germline lookup yields CDR1 LGHNT and CDR2 FRNRAP. This CDR3 reads CASGLVGAEGYTF. The CDR3 DNA reads TGTGCTAGTGGTTTGGTGGGGGCGGAGGGCTACACCTTC.

This rearrangement joins TRBV5-5 to TRBJ1-3; D uncertain. Deletions cut 0 bases from V and 2 bases from J, with 6 bases between. The CDR3 loop spans 14 amino acids. CDR1 and CDR2 (germline): SGHKS, YYEKEE (reference sequence). The CDR3 nucleotides are TGTGCCAGCAGCTTGGGAGGAACTGGAAACACCATATATTTT. It encodes CASSLGGTGNTIYF.

V gene TRBV2 combines with J gene TRBJ2-7; 9 bases map to TRBD1. The CDR3 length is 14 residues. The germline gives CDR1 SNHLY, CDR2 FYNNEI. V trimming: 8 bases; J trimming: 3 bases; junction bases outside the gene matches: 8. CDR3 in DNA: TGTGCCAGCGTGAGGGGGACAGGGAACTACGAGCAGTACTTC. Translating it yields CASVRGTGNYEQYF.

This clone has a single count. The chain is built from TRBV5-6 and TRBJ2-1; D gene uncertain. The CDR3 length is 16 residues. Trimming removed 4 bases at V and 7 bases at J, with 21 bases between. Germline values: CDR1 SGHDT, CDR2 YYEEEE. The chain's CDR3 is CASSLTINPIVNEQFF. CDR3 DNA: TGTGCCAGCAGCCTAACGATCAACCCCATTGTAAATGAGCAGTTCTTC. The complete variable domain, with remaining parts taken from reference TRBV5-6 and TRBJ2-1, reads DAGVTQSPTHLIKTRGQQVTLRCSPKSGHDTVSWYQQALGQGPQFIFQYYEEEERQRGNFPDRFSGHQFPNYSSELNVNALLLGDSALYLCASSLTINPIVNEQFFGPGTRLTVL.

The chain employs TRBV27 and TRBJ2-1, with a tentative D call TRBD2 (6 bases). Germline lookup yields CDR1 MNHEY and CDR2 SMNVEV (reference sequence). The CDR3 is 14 residues long. V lost 5 bases and J lost 3, with 11 bases in between. CDR3 in amino acids: CASSPRTNYNEQFF. The CDR3 DNA is TGTGCCAGCAGTCCCAGGACTAACTACAATGAGCAGTTCTTC.

The genes are TRBV11-2 and TRBJ2-1; 9 bases are a match to TRBD1. Per the germline V gene, CDR1 is SGHAT and CDR2 is FQNNGV. V dropped 2 bases and J dropped 5; count of bases not matched to a gene: 4. The CDR3 runs to 15 residues. The CDR3 sequence is CASSLMGQGNNEQFF. Here the CDR3 DNA reads TGTGCCAGCAGCTTAATGGGACAGGGTAACAATGAGCAGTTCTTC.

This chain links TRBV10-3 with TRBJ2-7; tentatively, D is TRBD1 (6 bases). Germline V lookup: CDR1 ENHRY, CDR2 SYGVKD. V gave up 1 base and J gave up 3 bases, with 13 bases separating them. The CDR3 extends over 15 amino acids. The CDR3 DNA sequence: TGTGCCATCAGTGAGTACCGGGACACCTTCTACGAGCAGTACTTC. Its translation: CAISEYRDTFYEQYF.

This clone has a single count. The V and J genes are TRBV9 and TRBJ2-7; 11 nucleotides line up with TRBD2. The V and J ends lost 3 bases and 2 bases, in that order; junction bases with no gene match: 4. CDR3 length: 15 amino acids. The germline V gene has CDR1 SGDLS and CDR2 YYNGEE. In nucleotides, the CDR3 is TGTGCCAGCAGCGCTACTAGCGGGGGCCCCTACGAGCAGTACTTC. The encoded protein is CASSATSGGPYEQYF.

The rearrangement joins TRBV5-5 to TRBJ1-5; D not certain. The CDR3 is 16 amino acids. In germline, CDR1 is SGHKS, CDR2 YYEKEE (reference sequence). Deletions cut 3 bases from V and 1 base from J, with 14 bases between. The CDR3 region has the DNA TGTGCCAGCAGCTGGACTCCTATTGGGAGCAATCAGCCCCAGCATTTT. Protein product: CASSWTPIGSNQPQHF.

The chain uses TRBV5-5 and TRBJ2-1, with D perhaps TRBD1 (6 bases). CDR3 size: 14 residues. Germline CDR1 SGHKS, CDR2 YYEKEE (reference sequence). V shed 1 base and J shed 7 bases, with 12 bases lying between them. CDR3 region: CASSLIPTGNEQFF. As DNA, the CDR3 is TGTGCCAGCAGCTTGATTCCTACAGGGAATGAGCAGTTCTTC.

This chain links TRBV19 with TRBJ2-5; 11 positions agree with TRBD2. The germline gives CDR1 LNHDA, CDR2 SQIVND (reference sequence). The CDR3 covers 17 residues. The V gene end was trimmed by 0 bases and the J gene end by 3 bases; junction bases not matched to a gene: 6. DNA for the CDR3: TGTGCCAGTAGTATAGATCGGGCTAGCGGGAGGAAAGAGACCCAGTACTTC. It translates to CASSIDRASGRKETQYF.

This clone occurred once. The genes are TRBV27 and TRBJ2-7; maybe TRBD1 (6 bases). The CDR3 extends over 14 amino acids. V was trimmed by 1 base and J by 2 bases, leaving 9 bases between them. Germline V gene lookup returns CDR1 MNHEY and CDR2 SMNVEV (reference sequence). The DNA of the CDR3 is TGTGCCAGCAGTTTATTCCAGGGGACCTACGAGCAGTACTTC. The encoded protein is CASSLFQGTYEQYF.

This clone was detected only once. The CDR3 sequence is CASTAGGDTGELFF. The DNA of the CDR3 is TGTGCCAGCACGGCCGGAGGCGACACCGGGGAGCTGTTTTTT. V usage is TRBV6-5 and J usage is TRBJ2-2; perhaps TRBD2 as D (5 bases). The CDR3 totals 14 residues. V was trimmed by 7 bases and J by 3 bases, leaving 12 bases between them. The V gene's germline CDR1 is MNHEY and CDR2 SVGAGI.

CDR3 nucleotide sequence: TGTGCCAGCAGCCTCCACAATCGGGAAGAGACCCAGTACTTC. Protein product: CASSLHNREETQYF. This rearrangement joins TRBV7-3 to TRBJ2-5; D remains ambiguous. The length of the CDR3 is 14 residues. Germline V CDR1 and CDR2: SGHTA, FQGTGA. The ends were cut back, 5 bases at V and 3 bases at J, with 13 bases in the middle. Full variable domain (missing parts from reference TRBV7-3 and TRBJ2-5): GAGVSQTPSNKVTEKGKYVELRCDPISGHTALYWYRQSLGQGPEFLIYFQGTGAADDSGLPNDRFFAVRPEGSVSTLKIQRTERGDSAVYLCASSLHNREETQYFGPGTRLLVL.